This T cell receptor beta chain was recovered during a study of Ad26.COV2.S vaccination and SARS-CoV-2 variants. Study outcomes and limitations: Total T cell responses were possibly underestimated by TCR breadth and depth analyses.

CDR3 length: 15 amino acids. Germline V gives CDR1 LGHDT, CDR2 YNNKEL (reference sequence). Trimming removed 4 bases from V and 4 bases from J, with 16 bases in between. Some clones are missing from TCRdb's copy, which holds only in-frame ones; the method was immunoSEQ multiplex PCR. The profile covers roughly 400,000 clones, with roughly 88% appearing a single time and around 4.2% taken by the ten largest. Regarding treatment: some 19 received Ad26.COV2.S at low or high dose, single or two shots; a few received placebo; per-sample allocation not given. Vaccine and placebo recipients were sampled on day 63 after the first injection. With regard to this clone: Its antigen is undetermined.

The sequenced sample was peripheral blood, obtained in a trial of Ad26.COV2.S vaccine versus placebo. The rearrangement joins TRBV3-1 (or the pseudogene TRBV3-2) to TRBJ2-5; D is perhaps TRBD1 or TRBD2 (6 bases each). The source is a person between 18 and 65 years old who received the Ad26.COV2.S COVID-19 vaccine or a placebo. CDR3 loop: CASSPWREGGETQYF. CDR3 coding DNA: TGTGCCAGCAGCCCATGGCGGGAAGGGGGAGAGACCCAGTACTTC.